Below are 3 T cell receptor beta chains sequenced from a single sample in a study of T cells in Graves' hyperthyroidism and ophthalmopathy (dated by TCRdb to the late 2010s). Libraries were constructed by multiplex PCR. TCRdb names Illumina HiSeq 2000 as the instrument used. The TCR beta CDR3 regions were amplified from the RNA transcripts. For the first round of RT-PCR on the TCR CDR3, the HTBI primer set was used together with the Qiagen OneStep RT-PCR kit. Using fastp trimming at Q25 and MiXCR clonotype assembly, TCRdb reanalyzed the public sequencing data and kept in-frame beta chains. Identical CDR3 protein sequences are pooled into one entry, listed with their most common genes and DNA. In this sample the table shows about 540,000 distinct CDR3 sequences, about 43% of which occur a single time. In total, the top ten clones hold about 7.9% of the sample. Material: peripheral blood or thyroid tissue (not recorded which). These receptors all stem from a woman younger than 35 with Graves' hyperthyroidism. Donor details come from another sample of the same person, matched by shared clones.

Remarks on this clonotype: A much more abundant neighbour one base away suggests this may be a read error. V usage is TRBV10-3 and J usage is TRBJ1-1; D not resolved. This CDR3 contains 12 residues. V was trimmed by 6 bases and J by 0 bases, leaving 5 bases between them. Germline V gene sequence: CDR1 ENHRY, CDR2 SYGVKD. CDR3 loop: CAIRGLNTEAFF. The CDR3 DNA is TGTGCCATCAGGGGCTTGAACACTGAAGCTTTCTTT.

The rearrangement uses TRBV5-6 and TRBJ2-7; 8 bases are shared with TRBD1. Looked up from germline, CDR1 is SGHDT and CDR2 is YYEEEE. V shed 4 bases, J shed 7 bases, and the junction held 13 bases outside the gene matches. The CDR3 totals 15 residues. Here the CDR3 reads CASSRLGQGAWEQYF. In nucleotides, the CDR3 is TGTGCCAGCAGCCGACTGGGGCAGGGGGCATGGGAGCAGTACTTC.

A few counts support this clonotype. CDR3 DNA sequence: TGTGCCAGCAGTTGGGTGGGCAGGAACACTGAAGCTTTCTTT. Encoded protein: CASSWVGRNTEAFF. This sequence joins TRBV6-1 and TRBJ1-1; D not resolved. This CDR3 has 14 amino acids. Germline loops: CDR1 MNHNS, CDR2 SASEGT. The V and J ends lost 5 bases and 1 base respectively, with 11 bases between them.